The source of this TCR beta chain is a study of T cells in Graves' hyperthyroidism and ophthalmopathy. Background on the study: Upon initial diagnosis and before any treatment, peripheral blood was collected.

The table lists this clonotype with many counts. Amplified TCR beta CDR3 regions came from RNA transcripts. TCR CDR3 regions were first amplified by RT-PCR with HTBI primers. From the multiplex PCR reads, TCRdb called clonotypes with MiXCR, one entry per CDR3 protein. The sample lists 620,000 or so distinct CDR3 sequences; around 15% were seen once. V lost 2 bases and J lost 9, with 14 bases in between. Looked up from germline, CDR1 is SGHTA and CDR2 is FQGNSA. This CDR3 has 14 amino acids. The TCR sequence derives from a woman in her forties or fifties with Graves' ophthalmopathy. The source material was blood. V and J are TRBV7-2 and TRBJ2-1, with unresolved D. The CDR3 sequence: CASSLRSSVGEQFF. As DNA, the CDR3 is TGTGCCAGCAGCTTACGGTCTAGTGTGGGTGAGCAGTTCTTC. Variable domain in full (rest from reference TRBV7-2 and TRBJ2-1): GAGVSQSPSNKVTEKGKDVELRCDPISGHTALYWYRQSLGQGLEFLIYFQGNSAPDKSGLPSDRFSAERTGGSVSTLTIQRTQQEDSAVYLCASSLRSSVGEQFFGPGTRLTVL.